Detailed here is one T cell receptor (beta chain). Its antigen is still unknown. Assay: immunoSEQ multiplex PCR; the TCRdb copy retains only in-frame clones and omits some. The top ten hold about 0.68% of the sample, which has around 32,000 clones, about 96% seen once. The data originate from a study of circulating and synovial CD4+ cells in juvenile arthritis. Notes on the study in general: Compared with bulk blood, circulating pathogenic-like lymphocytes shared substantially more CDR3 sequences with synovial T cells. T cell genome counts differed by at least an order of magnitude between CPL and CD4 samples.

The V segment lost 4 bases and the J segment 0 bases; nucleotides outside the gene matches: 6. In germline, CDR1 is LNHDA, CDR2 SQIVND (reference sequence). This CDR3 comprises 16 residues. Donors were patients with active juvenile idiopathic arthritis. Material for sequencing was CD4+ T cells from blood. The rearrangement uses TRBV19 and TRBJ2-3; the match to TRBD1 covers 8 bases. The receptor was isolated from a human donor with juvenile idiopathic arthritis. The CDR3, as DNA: TGTGCCAGTAGTACCCGGACAGGGCGGAGCACAGATACGCAGTATTTT. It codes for CASSTRTGRSTDTQYF.